Presented here are 17 T cell receptor beta chains from one specimen sequenced in a study of STAT3 mutations in large granular lymphocyte leukemia (dated by TCRdb to about 2019). Results the study describes overall, beyond this receptor: Every T-LGLL patient showed at least one immunodominant TCRbeta clonotype, and about half showed multiple immunodominant subclonotypes.

Antigen specificity for these receptors is unknown. Libraries were constructed by the immunoSEQ multiplex PCR assay. TCRdb carries this immuneACCESS record with in-frame sequences only. Its versions omit some clonotypes, under half of them owing to an unresolved V gene in the studies checked, with the rest unexplained. A total of 3,000 to 4,500 clones appear in this sample, more than 35% of them only once. The ten largest clones add up to about 85% of the sample. The source material was peripheral blood mononuclear cells. The receptors were gathered from a man aged 55-75 years with T-cell large granular lymphocyte leukemia. Some clones in this sample may be carry-over from other donors' samples. The age is the age at diagnosis.

The rearrangement links TRBV5-4 to TRBJ2-4; the D gene is possibly TRBD1 (6 bases). V was pared by 3 bases and J by 9 bases, with 19 bases between. The CDR3 contains 15 residues. The V gene's germline CDR1 is SGHNT and CDR2 YYREEE (reference sequence). CDR3 bases: TGTGCCAGCAGCTCCGACTACAGGGAAGGGGGCATTCAGTACTTC. Translating it yields CASSSDYREGGIQYF.

The rearrangement uses TRBV6-6 and TRBJ2-1; the match to TRBD1 covers 10 bases. Germline V gene sequence: CDR1 MNHNY, CDR2 SVGAGI (reference sequence). V lost 9 bases, J lost 4 bases, and 3 bases stayed unmatched. This CDR3 has 13 residues. The CDR3 sequence is CASWTGGYNEQFF. Written as DNA, the CDR3 is TGTGCCAGTTGGACAGGGGGATACAATGAGCAGTTCTTC.

This chain uses TRBV5-1 with TRBJ2-5; 8 nucleotides align to TRBD2. Per germline, CDR1 SGHRS and CDR2 YFSETQ. V shed 3 bases, J shed 1 base, and the junction held 2 bases outside the gene matches. The CDR3 covers 14 residues. CDR3 residues: CASSSGGFQETQYF. Written as DNA, the CDR3 is TGCGCCAGCAGCTCGGGGGGGTTCCAAGAGACCCAGTACTTC.

This clone was detected only a few times. The genes are TRBV18 and TRBJ2-5; D gene uncertain. V lost 5 bases to trimming and J lost 2 bases, with 9 bases between them. Germline V gene lookup returns CDR1 KGHSH and CDR2 LQKENI. The CDR3 loop spans 13 amino acids. CDR3 in amino acids: CASSNSVQETQYF. CDR3 DNA: TGTGCCAGCTCAAACAGCGTACAAGAGACCCAGTACTTC.

This clone was found a few times. The J gene is TRBJ2-7, the V gene TRBV18; D gene unclear. The germline V gene encodes CDR1 KGHSH and CDR2 LQKENI. This CDR3 region has 11 residues. The V and J ends lost 5 bases and 4 bases respectively, with 6 bases between them. In DNA form, the CDR3 reads TGTGCCAGCTCATCGTGGTACGAGCAGTACTTC. Amino acids: CASSSWYEQYF.

V and J are TRBV25-1 and TRBJ2-3; TRBD1 agrees at 7 bases. Germline CDR1 MGHDK, CDR2 SYGVNS. This CDR3 is built from 14 residues. With 5 bases clipped from V and 2 bases from J, the junction kept 4 bases outside the gene matches. In nucleotides, the CDR3 is TGTGCCAGCAGTAAAACAGGGGCCACAGATACGCAGTATTTT. Amino acid sequence: CASSKTGATDTQYF.

The chain carries TRBV4-1 and TRBJ2-3; the D gene is possibly TRBD2 (5 bases). The CDR3 contains 14 residues. CDR1 is MGHRA and CDR2 is YSYEKL in the germline V gene. V shed 4 bases and J shed 4 bases, with 12 bases lying between them. The chain's CDR3 is CASSRGGGSDTQYF. Written as DNA, the CDR3 is TGCGCCAGCAGCCGTGGAGGTGGATCAGATACGCAGTATTTT.

This sequence joins TRBV5-1 and TRBJ2-5; possibly TRBD1 for D (6 bases). This CDR3 contains 15 residues. With 5 bases removed from V and 3 bases from J, the gap between germline ends came to 17 bases. Germline loops: CDR1 SGHRS, CDR2 YFSETQ. CDR3 coding DNA: TGCGCCAGCAGTCCATCAGGGGACCGTGAAGAGACCCAGTACTTC. Amino acids: CASSPSGDREETQYF.

The rearrangement joins TRBV25-1 to TRBJ1-2; D may be TRBD1 (6 bases). The ends were cut back, 2 bases at V and 2 bases at J, with 12 bases in the middle. The CDR3 contains 15 residues. Germline CDR1 is MGHDK and CDR2 is SYGVNS. CDR3 sequence: CASSEPGAGNYGYTF. In DNA, the CDR3 is TGTGCCAGCAGTGAACCGGGGGCAGGGAACTATGGCTACACCTTC.

V and J are TRBV5-1 and TRBJ1-6, with 7 bases matching TRBD1. The J segment lost 7 bases and the V segment lost 8 bases, leaving 6 bases of the junction unmatched. The CDR3 consists of 13 residues. Germline V gene sequence: CDR1 SGHRS, CDR2 YFSETQ. The CDR3 DNA reads TGCGCCAGTAGCCAGGGGGAGAATTCACCCCTCCACTTT. This encodes CASSQGENSPLHF. The whole variable domain, filled in from reference TRBV5-1 and TRBJ1-6, reads KAGVTQTPRYLIKTRGQQVTLSCSPISGHRSVSWYQQTPGQGLQFLFEYFSETQRNKGNFPGRFSGRQFSNSRSEMNVSTLELGDSALYLCASSQGENSPLHFGNGTRLTVT.

The rearrangement uses TRBV10-2 and TRBJ1-2; D not resolved. With 3 bases removed from V and 5 bases from J, the gap between germline ends came to 13 bases. This CDR3 has 14 amino acids. The germline CDR1 and CDR2 sequences are WSHSY and SAAADI. The CDR3 here is CASSESLPDYGYTF. In nucleotides, the CDR3 is TGCGCCAGCAGTGAATCACTTCCCGATTATGGCTACACCTTC.

This chain links TRBV5-1 with TRBJ2-5; no definite D call. Trimming took off 1 base at V and 5 bases at J, with 12 bases between the two ends. CDR1 is SGHRS, CDR2 YFSETQ, per germline. The CDR3 runs to 14 residues. The CDR3, as DNA: TGCGCCAGCAGCTTGAATAGGCTAGACGAGACCCAGTACTTC. Amino acids: CASSLNRLDETQYF.

This clone was recorded a few times. The chain carries TRBV18 and TRBJ1-5; perhaps TRBD1 as D (6 bases). The germline CDR1 and CDR2 sequences are KGHSH and LQKENI. This CDR3 has 15 residues. Trimming removed 4 bases at V and 0 bases at J, with 10 bases between. CDR3 DNA sequence: TGTGCCAGCTCACGGACAGCTAATAGCAATCAGCCCCAGCATTTT. It codes for CASSRTANSNQPQHF.

This chain uses TRBV10-3 with TRBJ2-7; D is uncertain. The CDR3 sequence is 11 residues long. Germline V gene sequence: CDR1 ENHRY, CDR2 SYGVKD. Trimming cost V 6 bases and J 3 bases, with 6 bases left between them. CDR3 in DNA: TGTGCCATCAGCTCGGACTACGAGCAGTACTTC. Translated: CAISSDYEQYF.

The chain has TRBV5-1 and TRBJ2-5; D uncertain. Germline CDR1 SGHRS, CDR2 YFSETQ. Between the trimmed V and J ends, which lost 5 bases and 3 bases, there was a span of 5 bases. The CDR3 covers 11 residues. For the CDR3, the DNA is TGCGCCAGCAGTTTAGAAGAGACCCAGTACTTC. It codes for CASSLEETQYF.

V is TRBV7-9 and J is TRBJ1-2; 8 positions agree with TRBD1. Losses at the gene ends were 5 bases for V and 14 bases for J; bases not matched to a gene: 10. Per the germline V gene, CDR1 is SEHNR and CDR2 is FQNEAQ (reference sequence). The CDR3 totals 12 residues. CDR3 nucleotide sequence: TGTGCCAGCAGCCAGGCGCAGGGGGCGCTTACCTTC. Translated: CASSQAQGALTF.

The chain carries TRBV28 and TRBJ2-3, with D hard to call. Trimming took 1 base from V and 2 from J, leaving 7 bases between them. Germline CDR1 and CDR2: MDHEN and SYDVKM. The CDR3 has 14 residues. The CDR3 nucleotides are TGTGCCAGCAGTTTATTGACTTCCACAGATACGCAGTATTTT. Its translation: CASSLLTSTDTQYF.